The next 27 T cell receptor beta chains were all read from a single sample in a study of T-cell reconstitution after alpha-beta-depleted transplantation in children. Unique molecular identifiers were incorporated when the TCRbeta library was constructed. TCRdb fed the PCR reads into MiXCR, producing one record per CDR3 protein. The table lists over 90,000 distinct CDR3 sequences, 6% of them singletons. The sample here was PBMCs, mostly from graft donor cells, taken 60 days after TCRalphabeta/CD19-depleted stem cell transplant. The receptors stem from a female patient between 2 and 10 years old who had a stem cell transplant for Fanconi anemia, so the T cells may come from the graft donor.

This clonotype occurred many times. The genes are TRBV7-3 and TRBJ2-2; either TRBD1 or TRBD2 may supply D (5 bases each). The CDR3 is 13 amino acids. Germline V gives CDR1 SGHTA, CDR2 FQGTGA. Trimming shortened V by 3 bases and J by 6 bases, and 8 bases separated the two germline ends. As DNA, the CDR3 is TGTGCCAGCAGCTTCTTGGGGGCCGGGGAGCTGTTTTTT. Amino acid sequence: CASSFLGAGELFF.

This clonotype was observed at least ten times. This chain links TRBV4-2 with TRBJ2-7; 10 bases fit TRBD2. V shed 2 bases and J 4 bases; nucleotides not matched to a gene: 5. The CDR3 covers 15 residues. Germline V CDR1 and CDR2: LGHNA, YNFKEQ. This CDR3 reads CASSQTSGTLYEQYF. Written as DNA, the CDR3 is TGTGCCAGCAGCCAAACTAGCGGGACCTTGTACGAGCAGTACTTC.

The J gene is TRBJ2-5, the V gene TRBV20-1, with 10 bases identical to TRBD2. The CDR3 is made up of 15 amino acids. CDR1 and CDR2 from the germline V gene are DFQATT and SNEGSKA (reference sequence). CDR3 amino acids: CSVVRSGGVSETQYF. The CDR3 DNA reads as TGCAGCGTCGTCCGCAGCGGGGGGGTATCAGAGACCCAGTACTTC.

This clonotype showed up many times. V is TRBV7-8 and J is TRBJ2-7; D unclear. The CDR3 spans 14 residues. V was trimmed by 1 base and J by 0 bases, leaving 7 bases between them. Germline CDR1 and CDR2: SGHVS and FQNEAQ. The CDR3 nucleotides read TGTGCCAGCAGCTTAGAACACAGCTCCTACGAGCAGTACTTC. Protein: CASSLEHSSYEQYF.

This clonotype has a handful of counts. CDR3 protein: CAWSVRTSGTEQYF. The CDR3 bases are TGTGCCTGGAGTGTCCGGACTAGCGGGACGGAGCAGTACTTC. The chain is built from TRBV30 and TRBJ2-7, with 12 bases that match TRBD2. Germline trimming cut 0 bases from V and 7 bases from J; bases unmatched to any gene: 4. Germline CDR1 GTSNPN, CDR2 SVGIG (reference sequence). The CDR3 is 14 residues long.

In this sample, this clonotype turned up many times. The CDR3 spells CASSLESHWGLGMDEQFF. The CDR3 DNA follows: TGTGCCAGCAGCTTAGAGTCTCATTGGGGTTTGGGAATGGATGAGCAGTTCTTC. The rearrangement joins TRBV11-1 to TRBJ2-1; D not resolved. Deletions cut 1 base from V and 8 bases from J, with 24 bases between. The CDR3 runs 18 residues. Germline-derived CDR1 and CDR2 are SGHAT and FQDESV (reference sequence).

This clonotype was found many times. V gene TRBV6-5 combines with J gene TRBJ2-7; D call uncertain. Germline values: CDR1 MNHEY, CDR2 SVGAGI. The V and J ends lost 0 bases and 3 bases respectively, with 9 bases between them. The CDR3 spans 14 residues. CDR3 region: CASSYSNTDYEQYF. Here the CDR3 DNA reads TGTGCCAGCAGTTACTCGAACACAGACTACGAGCAGTACTTC.

Many counts were recorded for this clonotype. The chain combines TRBV7-3 with TRBJ2-1; TRBD2 aligns across 7 bases. The CDR3 spans 15 residues. The V and J ends lost 1 base and 5 bases, in that order; junction bases with no gene match: 5. In germline, CDR1 is SGHTA, CDR2 FQGTGA. CDR3 loop: CASSLIPGLDNEQFF. CDR3 DNA: TGTGCCAGCAGCTTAATCCCCGGACTAGACAATGAGCAGTTCTTC.

This clonotype came up many times. This chain uses TRBV7-3 with TRBJ2-1; perhaps TRBD1 as D (6 bases). Germline V gives CDR1 SGHTA, CDR2 FQGTGA. The CDR3 runs 15 residues. Trimming left V 4 bases short and J 0 bases short, with 10 bases between. The DNA of the CDR3 is TGTGCCAGCAGCTGGGACATCAGCTCCTACAATGAGCAGTTCTTC. Residues: CASSWDISSYNEQFF. Supplemented by reference TRBV7-3 and TRBJ2-1, the full variable domain reads GAGVSQTPSNKVTEKGKYVELRCDPISGHTALYWYRQSLGQGPEFLIYFQGTGAADDSGLPNDRFFAVRPEGSVSTLKIQRTERGDSAVYLCASSWDISSYNEQFFGPGTRLTVL.

CDR3 in DNA: TGTGCCTGGAAGTGGATCTACGAGCAGTACTTC. Protein: CAWKWIYEQYF. The chain joins TRBV30 to TRBJ2-7; D ambiguous. This CDR3 comprises 11 residues. Trimming took 4 bases from V and 3 from J, leaving 7 bases between them. From germline, CDR1 is GTSNPN and CDR2 SVGIG (reference sequence).

This clonotype was seen at least ten times. This rearrangement joins TRBV28 to TRBJ2-6, with TRBD2 as a possible D gene (5 bases). Germline CDR1 MDHEN, CDR2 SYDVKM. V was clipped by 6 bases and J by 4 bases, with 7 bases between them. CDR3 size: 13 residues. The CDR3 coding sequence is TGTGCCAGCAGGCGGGCGGGGGCCAACGTCCTGACTTTC. It is translated as CASRRAGANVLTF.

In this sample, this clonotype turned up many times. CDR3 residues: CASSLTSSPIHEQYF. The DNA for the CDR3 is TGCGCCAGCAGCTTGACTAGCTCCCCTATCCACGAGCAGTACTTC. The V call is TRBV5-1, the J call TRBJ2-7, with D perhaps TRBD2 (6 bases). From germline, CDR1 is SGHRS and CDR2 YFSETQ. The V and J ends lost 1 base and 5 bases respectively, with 16 bases between them. The CDR3 spans 15 residues.

The chain carries TRBV20-1 and TRBJ2-7; TRBD2 agrees at 10 bases. With 1 base clipped from V and 3 bases from J, the junction kept 12 bases outside the gene matches. This CDR3 has 17 residues. From germline, CDR1 is DFQATT and CDR2 SNEGSKA (reference sequence). The CDR3 DNA reads TGCAGTGCTAGAGGGTCTTCCGGGACTAGCGATTACTACGAGCAGTACTTC. Translating gives CSARGSSGTSDYYEQYF.

In this sample, this clonotype turned up a few times. The chain joins TRBV12-1 to TRBJ2-5; the D call in the table, TRBD1, was not verified against the DNA. TRBV12-1 is noted as a pseudogene. This CDR3 region has 16 residues. CDR3 region: CASSLRRGAYQETQYF. DNA of the CDR3: TGTGCCAGCAGCCTACGCAGGGGGGCGTATCAAGAGACCCAGTACTTC.

This clonotype was picked up many times. This chain connects TRBV5-1 to TRBJ2-4; D unresolved. Germline V CDR1 and CDR2: SGHRS, YFSETQ. This CDR3 contains 15 residues. V was pared by 5 bases and J by 1 base, with 13 bases between. The CDR3: CASSSSLGAKNIQYF. The CDR3 region has the DNA TGCGCCAGCAGTTCAAGCCTCGGGGCCAAAAACATTCAGTACTTC.

This clonotype was seen more than once but under ten times. The rearrangement joins TRBV2 to TRBJ2-3, with D hard to call. V lost 3 bases, J lost 0 bases, and 7 bases lay in between. The CDR3 sequence is 14 residues long. Germline CDR1 is SNHLY and CDR2 is FYNNEI. The CDR3 loop reads CASSDSPSTDTQYF. CDR3 nucleotides: TGTGCCAGCAGTGATAGCCCTAGCACAGATACGCAGTATTTT.

The chain combines TRBV14 with TRBJ2-5, with TRBD1 matching 9 bases. Germline V gives CDR1 SGHDN, CDR2 FVKESK. Trimming removed 1 base from V and 2 bases from J; junction bases left unmatched: 8. The length of the CDR3 is 17 residues. The CDR3 is CASSQGRQGGFQETQYF. The DNA of the CDR3 is TGTGCCAGCAGCCAAGGAAGACAGGGGGGATTTCAAGAGACCCAGTACTTC. Based on the CDR3 plus reference TRBV14 and TRBJ2-5, the full variable domain is EAGVTQFPSHSVIEKGQTVTLRCDPISGHDNLYWYRRVMGKEIKFLLHFVKESKQDESGMPNNRFLAERTGGTYSTLKVQPAELEDSGVYFCASSQGRQGGFQETQYFGPGTRLLVL.

This clonotype was seen at least ten times. This chain joins TRBV28 and TRBJ1-5; D unresolved. The CDR3 loop spans 16 amino acids. V was clipped by 6 bases and J by 1 base, with 16 bases between them. Germline CDR1 reads MDHEN; CDR2 reads SYDVKM. The CDR3 region has the DNA TGTGCCAGCAGATTCACCGGGTTCCGAAGCAATCAGCCCCAGCATTTT. Translated, it gives CASRFTGFRSNQPQHF.

The sample holds many counts of this clonotype. V is TRBV29-1 and J is TRBJ2-1, with D perhaps TRBD2 (6 bases). Germline lookup yields CDR1 SQVTM and CDR2 ANQGSEA. V was shortened by 2 bases and J by 4 bases, with 15 bases between the two germline ends. The CDR3 extends over 15 amino acids. The DNA for the CDR3 is TGCAGCGTTGAAAATCCGGGAGTAGCTTACAATGAGCAGTTCTTC. This sequence encodes CSVENPGVAYNEQFF.

This clonotype was seen at least ten times. V and J are TRBV6-6 and TRBJ2-7; 9 bases match TRBD2. Germline CDR1 reads MNHNY; CDR2 reads SVGAGI (reference sequence). With V trimmed by 6 bases and J by 4 bases, 13 bases remained unmatched. The CDR3 runs to 16 residues. The chain's CDR3 is CASSQGRSGRQYEQYF. Written as DNA, the CDR3 is TGTGCCAGCAGCCAAGGGAGGAGCGGGAGGCAATACGAGCAGTACTTC.

There are many counts of this clonotype. This chain uses TRBV11-2 with TRBJ2-5; TRBD1 is a possible D gene (6 bases). Trimming took 2 bases from V and 2 from J, leaving 21 bases between them. Germline V gives CDR1 SGHAT, CDR2 FQNNGV. CDR3 length: 18 amino acids. CDR3 nucleotide sequence: TGTGCCAGCAGCTTACCCTTTCAAGGACAGCCTGATCAAGAGACCCAGTACTTC. This translates into CASSLPFQGQPDQETQYF. Drawing the rest from reference TRBV11-2 and TRBJ2-5, the complete variable domain is EAGVAQSPRYKIIEKRQSVAFWCNPISGHATLYWYQQILGQGPKLLIQFQNNGVVDDSQLPKDRFSAERLKGVDSTLKIQPAKLEDSAVYLCASSLPFQGQPDQETQYFGPGTRLLVL.

This clonotype has ten or more counts. This sequence joins TRBV29-1 and TRBJ2-7; D may be TRBD2 (5 bases). The CDR3 spans 15 residues. CDR1 and CDR2 (germline): SQVTM, ANQGSEA. V was cut by 4 bases and J by 0 bases, with 16 bases left in between. The CDR3 sequence: CSVGVWGAHSYEQYF. In DNA, the CDR3 is TGCAGCGTTGGTGTTTGGGGAGCCCACTCCTACGAGCAGTACTTC.

This clonotype showed up just a few times. The chain is built from TRBV6-2 or TRBV6-3 and TRBJ2-7; D is ambiguous. The CDR3 loop spans 15 amino acids. Germline V lookup: CDR1 MNHEY, CDR2 SVGEGT. Between the trimmed V and J ends, which lost 2 bases and 0 bases, there was a span of 11 bases. The CDR3 spells CASSYPGHSSYEQYF. The DNA of the CDR3 is TGTGCCAGCAGTTACCCGGGCCATAGCTCCTACGAGCAGTACTTC.

At least ten counts were recorded for this clonotype. The chain uses TRBV21-1 and TRBJ2-5; TRBD2, the table's D call, was not compared with the DNA. TRBV21-1 is annotated as a pseudogene. This CDR3 region has 16 residues. In DNA, the CDR3 is TGTGCCAGCAGCAAAGGACTAGCGGTGCCCCAAGAGACCCAGTACTTC. This encodes CASSKGLAVPQETQYF.

The chain recombines TRBV7-2 with TRBJ2-7; no clear D gene. The CDR3 is 14 amino acids. Looked up from germline, CDR1 is SGHTA and CDR2 is FQGNSA. V shed 1 base and J shed 0 bases, with 7 bases lying between them. CDR3 amino acids: CASSLDRSSYEQYF. The DNA of the CDR3 is TGTGCCAGCAGCTTAGACAGAAGCTCCTACGAGCAGTACTTC. The whole variable domain, remainder taken from reference TRBV7-2 and TRBJ2-7, is GAGVSQSPSNKVTEKGKDVELRCDPISGHTALYWYRQSLGQGLEFLIYFQGNSAPDKSGLPSDRFSAERTGGSVSTLTIQRTQQEDSAVYLCASSLDRSSYEQYFGPGTRLTVT.

This clonotype has at least ten counts. The rearrangement links TRBV29-1 to TRBJ1-1; no firm D call. The CDR3 sequence is 13 residues long. Germline V gene sequence: CDR1 SQVTM, CDR2 ANQGSEA. Trimming removed 2 bases from V and 4 bases from J, with 11 bases in between. The CDR3 protein is CSVERWEATEAFF. CDR3 in DNA: TGCAGCGTTGAACGCTGGGAGGCCACTGAAGCTTTCTTT.

This clonotype was counted ten times or more. This chain links TRBV29-1 with TRBJ2-7; D is unclear. CDR1 and CDR2 (germline): SQVTM, ANQGSEA. The V gene lost 4 bases and the J gene lost 0 bases, with 10 bases spanning the gap. The CDR3 is made up of 13 amino acids. The CDR3 reads CSVASGDSYEQYF. DNA for the CDR3: TGCAGCGTTGCCAGTGGGGACTCCTACGAGCAGTACTTC.